The clone carrying this TCR beta chain was seen only a few times. The antigen is undetermined. The data derive from a study of Graves' ophthalmopathy and Graves' hyperthyroidism. Study observations and caveats: Blood shared most expanded thyroid clonotypes above 0.001 frequency. At about 70% sensitivity and roughly 72% specificity, the model predicted progression of the ophthalmopathy.

The authors amplified TCR beta CDR3 regions from RNA transcripts. RT-PCR with HTBI primers came first, then second-round multiplex PCR. TCRdb redid the calling of the multiplex PCR reads with MiXCR, one entry per CDR3 protein. The sample lists 200,000 to 300,000 distinct CDR3 sequences, around 45% occurring once. This CDR3 contains 15 residues. With 7 bases clipped from V and 4 bases from J, the junction kept 7 bases outside the gene matches. Germline V gene lookup returns CDR1 SGHAT and CDR2 FQNNGV. The sample was peripheral blood. The TCR comes from an adult man with Graves' ophthalmopathy. The chain links TRBV11-2 to TRBJ2-6; the match to TRBD1 covers 7 bases. The CDR3 bases are TGTGCCAGCACTGAAACAGGGGCCGGGGCCAACGTCCTGACTTTC. It codes for CASTETGAGANVLTF.